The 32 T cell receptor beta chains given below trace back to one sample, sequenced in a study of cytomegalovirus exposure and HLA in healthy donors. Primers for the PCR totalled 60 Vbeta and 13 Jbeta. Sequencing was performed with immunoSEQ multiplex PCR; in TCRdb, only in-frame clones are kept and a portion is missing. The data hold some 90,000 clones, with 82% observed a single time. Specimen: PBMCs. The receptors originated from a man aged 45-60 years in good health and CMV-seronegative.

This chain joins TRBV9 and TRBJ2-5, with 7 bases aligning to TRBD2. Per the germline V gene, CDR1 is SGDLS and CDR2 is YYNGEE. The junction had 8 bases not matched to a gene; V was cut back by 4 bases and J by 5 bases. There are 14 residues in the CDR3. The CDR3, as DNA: TGTGCCAGCAGCTTCCAGACTAGCTCGGAGACCCAGTACTTC. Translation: CASSFQTSSETQYF.

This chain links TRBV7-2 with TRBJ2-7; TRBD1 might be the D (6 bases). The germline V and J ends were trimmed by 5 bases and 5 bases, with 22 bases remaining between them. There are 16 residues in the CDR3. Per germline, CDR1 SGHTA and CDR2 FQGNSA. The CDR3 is CASSLRRARGSDEQYF. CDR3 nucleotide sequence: TGTGCCAGCAGCCTGCGGCGGGCCAGGGGATCAGACGAGCAGTACTTC.

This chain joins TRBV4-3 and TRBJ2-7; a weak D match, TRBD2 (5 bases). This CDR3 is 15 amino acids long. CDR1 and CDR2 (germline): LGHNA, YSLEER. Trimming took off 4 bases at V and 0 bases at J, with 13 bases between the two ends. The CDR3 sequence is CASSPYQRTSYEQYF. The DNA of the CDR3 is TGCGCCAGCAGCCCCTACCAGCGGACCTCCTACGAGCAGTACTTC.

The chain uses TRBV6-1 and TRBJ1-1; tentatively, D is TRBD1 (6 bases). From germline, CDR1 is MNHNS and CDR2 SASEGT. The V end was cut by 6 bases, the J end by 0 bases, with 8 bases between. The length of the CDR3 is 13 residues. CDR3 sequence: CASRTGVNTEAFF. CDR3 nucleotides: TGTGCCAGCAGGACAGGAGTGAACACTGAAGCTTTCTTT.

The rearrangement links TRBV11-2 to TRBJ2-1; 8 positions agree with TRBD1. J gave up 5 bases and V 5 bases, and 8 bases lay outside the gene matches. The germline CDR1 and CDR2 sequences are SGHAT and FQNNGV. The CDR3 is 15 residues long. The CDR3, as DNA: TGTGCCAGCAGCGCGCGACAGGGGCTGAACAATGAGCAGTTCTTC. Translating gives CASSARQGLNNEQFF.

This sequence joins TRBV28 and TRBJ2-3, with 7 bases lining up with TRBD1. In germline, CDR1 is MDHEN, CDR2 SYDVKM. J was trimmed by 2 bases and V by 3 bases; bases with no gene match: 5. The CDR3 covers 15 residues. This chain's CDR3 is CASSFNRGSTDTQYF. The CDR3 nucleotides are TGTGCCAGCAGTTTCAACAGGGGCTCCACAGATACGCAGTATTTT.

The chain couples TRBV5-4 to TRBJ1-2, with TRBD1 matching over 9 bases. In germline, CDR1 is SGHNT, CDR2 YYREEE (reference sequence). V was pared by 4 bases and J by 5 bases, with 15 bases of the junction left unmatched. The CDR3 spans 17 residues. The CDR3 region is CASSPDGTGLGRYGYTF. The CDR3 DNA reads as TGTGCCAGCAGCCCTGACGGGACAGGGTTGGGCCGATATGGCTACACCTTC. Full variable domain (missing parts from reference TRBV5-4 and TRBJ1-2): ETGVTQSPTHLIKTRGQQVTLRCSSQSGHNTVSWYQQALGQGPQFIFQYYREEENGRGNFPPRFSGLQFPNYSSELNVNALELDDSALYLCASSPDGTGLGRYGYTFGSGTRLTVV.

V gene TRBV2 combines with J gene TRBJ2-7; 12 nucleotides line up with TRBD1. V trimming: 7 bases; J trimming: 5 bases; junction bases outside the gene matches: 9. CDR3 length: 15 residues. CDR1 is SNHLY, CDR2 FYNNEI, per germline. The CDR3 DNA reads TGTGCCAGCATCGCCGGGACAGGGGGCTGGAACGAGCAGTACTTC. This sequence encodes CASIAGTGGWNEQYF. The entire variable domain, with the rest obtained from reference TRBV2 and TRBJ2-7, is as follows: EPEVTQTPSHQVTQMGQEVILRCVPISNHLYFYWYRQILGQKVEFLVSFYNNEISEKSEIFDDQFSVERPDGSNFTLKIRSTKLEDSAMYFCASIAGTGGWNEQYFGPGTRLTVT.

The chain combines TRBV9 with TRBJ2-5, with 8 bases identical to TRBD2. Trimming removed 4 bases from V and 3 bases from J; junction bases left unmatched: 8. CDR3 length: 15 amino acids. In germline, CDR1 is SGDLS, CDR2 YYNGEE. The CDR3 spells CASSFDGGGKETQYF. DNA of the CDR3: TGTGCCAGCAGCTTTGACGGGGGGGGAAAAGAGACCCAGTACTTC. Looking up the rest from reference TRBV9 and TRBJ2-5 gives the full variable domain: DSGVTQTPKHLITATGQRVTLRCSPRSGDLSVYWYQQSLDQGLQFLIQYYNGEERAKGNILERFSAQQFPDLHSELNLSSLELGDSALYFCASSFDGGGKETQYFGPGTRLLVL.

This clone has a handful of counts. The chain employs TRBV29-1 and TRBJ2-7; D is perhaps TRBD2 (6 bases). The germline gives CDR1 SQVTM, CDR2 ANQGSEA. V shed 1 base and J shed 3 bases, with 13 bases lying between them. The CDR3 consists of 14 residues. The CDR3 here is CSVEVAGNYYEQYF. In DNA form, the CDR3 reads TGCAGCGTTGAAGTTGCGGGAAATTACTACGAGCAGTACTTC.

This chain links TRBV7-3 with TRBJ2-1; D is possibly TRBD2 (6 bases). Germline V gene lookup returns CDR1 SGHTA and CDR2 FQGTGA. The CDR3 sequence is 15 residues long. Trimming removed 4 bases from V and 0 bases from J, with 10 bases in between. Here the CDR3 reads CASSSGGSSYNEQFF. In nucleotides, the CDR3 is TGTGCCAGCAGCTCCGGAGGGAGCTCCTACAATGAGCAGTTCTTC.

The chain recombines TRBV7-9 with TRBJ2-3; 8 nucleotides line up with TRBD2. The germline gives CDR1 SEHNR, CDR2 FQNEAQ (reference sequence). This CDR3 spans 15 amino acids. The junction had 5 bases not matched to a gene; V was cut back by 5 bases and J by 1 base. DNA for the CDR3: TGTGCCAGCAGCAATACGGGACTAGGCACAGATACGCAGTATTTT. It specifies CASSNTGLGTDTQYF. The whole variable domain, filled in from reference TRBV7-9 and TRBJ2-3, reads DTGVSQNPRHKITKRGQNVTFRCDPISEHNRLYWYRQTLGQGPEFLTYFQNEAQLEKSRLLSDRFSAERPKGSFSTLEIQRTEQGDSAMYLCASSNTGLGTDTQYFGPGTRLTVL.

The CDR3 reads CASSFATGTAIREQYF. The CDR3 region has the DNA TGTGCCAGCAGTTTCGCCACCGGGACAGCTATACGTGAGCAGTACTTC. This sequence joins TRBV28 and TRBJ2-7; 7 nucleotides line up with TRBD1. The CDR3 has 16 amino acids. V was pared by 3 bases and J by 7 bases, with 15 bases of the junction left unmatched. The germline gives CDR1 MDHEN, CDR2 SYDVKM.

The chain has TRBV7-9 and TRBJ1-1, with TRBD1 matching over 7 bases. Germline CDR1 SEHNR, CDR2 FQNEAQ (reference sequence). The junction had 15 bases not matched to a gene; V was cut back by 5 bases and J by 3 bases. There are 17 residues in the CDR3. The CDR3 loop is CASSPEVLLTGDTEAFF. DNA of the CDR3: TGTGCCAGCAGCCCGGAGGTCCTCCTCACAGGGGACACTGAAGCTTTCTTT. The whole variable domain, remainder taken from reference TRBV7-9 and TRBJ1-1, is DTGVSQNPRHKITKRGQNVTFRCDPISEHNRLYWYRQTLGQGPEFLTYFQNEAQLEKSRLLSDRFSAERPKGSFSTLEIQRTEQGDSAMYLCASSPEVLLTGDTEAFFGQGTRLTVV.

The DNA of the CDR3 is TGCGCCAGCGGGACTAGCGGGTTGCCAGATACGCAGTATTTT. The encoded protein is CASGTSGLPDTQYF. This chain joins TRBV4-1 and TRBJ2-3; 12 bases are shared with TRBD2. The CDR3 runs to 14 residues. Germline V gene lookup returns CDR1 MGHRA and CDR2 YSYEKL. The junction had 4 bases not matched to a gene; V was cut back by 8 bases and J by 4 bases.

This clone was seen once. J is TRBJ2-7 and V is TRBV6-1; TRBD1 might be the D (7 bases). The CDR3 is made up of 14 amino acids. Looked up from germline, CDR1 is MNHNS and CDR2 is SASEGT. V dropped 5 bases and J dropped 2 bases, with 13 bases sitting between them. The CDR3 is CASSLGRGAYEQYF. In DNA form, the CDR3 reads TGTGCCAGCAGTCTGGGCAGGGGGGCCTACGAGCAGTACTTC.

CDR3 sequence (DNA): TGCAGTGCGGGCAACAACTACGAGCAGTACTTC. Translation gives CSAGNNYEQYF. The chain has TRBV20-1 and TRBJ2-7; D is undetermined. V was clipped by 6 bases and J by 3 bases, with 9 bases between them. The germline V gene encodes CDR1 DFQATT and CDR2 SNEGSKA (reference sequence). The CDR3 totals 11 residues.

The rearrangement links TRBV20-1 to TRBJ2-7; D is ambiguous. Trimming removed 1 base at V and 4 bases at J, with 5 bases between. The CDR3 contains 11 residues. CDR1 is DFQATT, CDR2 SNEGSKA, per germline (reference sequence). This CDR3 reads CSARAQYEQYF. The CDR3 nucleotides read TGCAGTGCTAGAGCTCAGTACGAGCAGTACTTC.

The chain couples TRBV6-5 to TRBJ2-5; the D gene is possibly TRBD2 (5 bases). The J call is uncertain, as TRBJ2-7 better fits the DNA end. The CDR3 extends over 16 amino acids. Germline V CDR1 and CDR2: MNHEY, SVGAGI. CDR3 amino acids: CASSYTERGPFYEQYF. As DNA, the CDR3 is TGTGCCAGCAGTTACACCGAAAGAGGGCCGTTCTACGAGCAGTACTTC.

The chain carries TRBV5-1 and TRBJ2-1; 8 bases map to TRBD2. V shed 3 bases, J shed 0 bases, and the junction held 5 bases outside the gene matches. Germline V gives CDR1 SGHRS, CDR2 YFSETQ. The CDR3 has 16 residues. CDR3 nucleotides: TGCGCCAGCAGCTGGACTAGCAGAAGCTCCTACAATGAGCAGTTCTTC. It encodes CASSWTSRSSYNEQFF.

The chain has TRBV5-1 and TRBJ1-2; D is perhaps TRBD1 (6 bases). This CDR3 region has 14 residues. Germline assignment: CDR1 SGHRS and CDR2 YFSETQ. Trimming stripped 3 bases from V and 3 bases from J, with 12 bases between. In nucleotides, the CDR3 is TGCGCCAGCAGCTCCGTCGGGGGGCACTATGGCTACACCTTC. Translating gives CASSSVGGHYGYTF.

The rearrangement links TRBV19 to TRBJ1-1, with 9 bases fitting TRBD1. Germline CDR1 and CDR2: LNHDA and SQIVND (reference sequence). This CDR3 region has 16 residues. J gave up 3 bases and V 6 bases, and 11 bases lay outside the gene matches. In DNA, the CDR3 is TGTGCCAGTAGGCACTTCAGGGGACAGGGCCACACTGAAGCTTTCTTT. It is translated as CASRHFRGQGHTEAFF.

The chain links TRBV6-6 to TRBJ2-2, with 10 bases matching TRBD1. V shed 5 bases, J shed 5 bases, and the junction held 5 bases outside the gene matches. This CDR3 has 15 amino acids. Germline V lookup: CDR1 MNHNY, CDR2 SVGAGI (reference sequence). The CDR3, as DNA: TGTGCCAGCAGTCAAGGACAGGGGGGGACCGGGGAGCTGTTTTTT. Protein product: CASSQGQGGTGELFF.

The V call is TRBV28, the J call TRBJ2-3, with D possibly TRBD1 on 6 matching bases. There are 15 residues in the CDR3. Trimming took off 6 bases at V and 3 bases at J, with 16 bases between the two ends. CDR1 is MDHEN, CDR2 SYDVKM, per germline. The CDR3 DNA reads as TGTGCCAGCAGCCGTAACCCGACAGGTACAGATACGCAGTATTTT. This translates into CASSRNPTGTDTQYF.

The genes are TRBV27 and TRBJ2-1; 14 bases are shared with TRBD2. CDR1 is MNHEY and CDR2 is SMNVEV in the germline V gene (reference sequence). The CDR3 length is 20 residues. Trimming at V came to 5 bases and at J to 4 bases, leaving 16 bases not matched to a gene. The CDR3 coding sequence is TGTGCCAGCAGTAGATTTCCGGGACTAGCGGGAGTGGATATTTACAATGAGCAGTTCTTC. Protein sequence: CASSRFPGLAGVDIYNEQFF.

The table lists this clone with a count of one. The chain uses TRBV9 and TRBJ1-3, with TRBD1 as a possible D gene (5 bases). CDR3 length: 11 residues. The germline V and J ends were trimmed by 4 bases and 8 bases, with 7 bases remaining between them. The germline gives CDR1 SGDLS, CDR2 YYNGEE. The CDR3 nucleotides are TGTGCCAGCAGCCCGGGGGACACCATATATTTT. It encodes CASSPGDTIYF.

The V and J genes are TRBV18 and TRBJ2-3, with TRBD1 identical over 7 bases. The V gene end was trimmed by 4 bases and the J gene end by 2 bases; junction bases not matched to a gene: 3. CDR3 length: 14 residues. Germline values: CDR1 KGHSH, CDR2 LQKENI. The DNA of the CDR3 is TGTGCCAGCTCACGAGGACAGGCCACAGATACGCAGTATTTT. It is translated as CASSRGQATDTQYF.

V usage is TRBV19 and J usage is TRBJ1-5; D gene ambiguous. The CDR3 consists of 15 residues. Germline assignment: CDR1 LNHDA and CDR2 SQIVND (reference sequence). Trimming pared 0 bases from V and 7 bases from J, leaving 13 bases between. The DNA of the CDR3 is TGTGCCAGTAGTATAGATCCGGCAGGCTGGCAGCCCCAGCATTTT. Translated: CASSIDPAGWQPQHF. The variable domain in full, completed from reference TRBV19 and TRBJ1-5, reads DGGITQSPKYLFRKEGQNVTLSCEQNLNHDAMYWYRQDPGQGLRLIYYSQIVNDFQKGDIAEGYSVSREKKESFPLTVTSAQKNPTAFYLCASSIDPAGWQPQHFGDGTRLSIL.

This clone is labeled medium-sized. The CDR3 DNA is TGTGCCAGCAGCGTAAAACCCCCCGGGTTGGGACAGCCGAACTATGGCTACACCTTC. Protein product: CASSVKPPGLGQPNYGYTF. The rearrangement links TRBV9 to TRBJ1-2; 7 nucleotides line up with TRBD1. The germline CDR1 and CDR2 sequences are SGDLS and YYNGEE. V lost 1 base to trimming and J lost 2 bases; unmatched junction nucleotides: 17. CDR3 size: 19 residues.

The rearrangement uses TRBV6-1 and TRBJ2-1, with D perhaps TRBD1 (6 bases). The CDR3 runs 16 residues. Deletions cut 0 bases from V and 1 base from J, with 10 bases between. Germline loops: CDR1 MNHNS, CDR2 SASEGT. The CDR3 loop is CASSEALRGSYNEQFF. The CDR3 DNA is TGTGCCAGCAGTGAAGCGCTCAGGGGTTCCTACAATGAGCAGTTCTTC.

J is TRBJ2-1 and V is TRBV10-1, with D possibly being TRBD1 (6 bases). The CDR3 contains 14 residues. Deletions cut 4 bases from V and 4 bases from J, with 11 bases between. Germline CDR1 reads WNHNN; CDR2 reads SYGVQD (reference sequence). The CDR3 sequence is CASSAAGAYNEQFF. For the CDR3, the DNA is TGCGCCAGCAGTGCGGCAGGGGCGTACAATGAGCAGTTCTTC.

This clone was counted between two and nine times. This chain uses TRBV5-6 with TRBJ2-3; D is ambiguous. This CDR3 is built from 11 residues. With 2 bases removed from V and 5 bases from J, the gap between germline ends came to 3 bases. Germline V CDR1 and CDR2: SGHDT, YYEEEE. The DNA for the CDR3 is TGTGCCAGCAGCTTCGGAGATACGCAGTATTTT. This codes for CASSFGDTQYF.